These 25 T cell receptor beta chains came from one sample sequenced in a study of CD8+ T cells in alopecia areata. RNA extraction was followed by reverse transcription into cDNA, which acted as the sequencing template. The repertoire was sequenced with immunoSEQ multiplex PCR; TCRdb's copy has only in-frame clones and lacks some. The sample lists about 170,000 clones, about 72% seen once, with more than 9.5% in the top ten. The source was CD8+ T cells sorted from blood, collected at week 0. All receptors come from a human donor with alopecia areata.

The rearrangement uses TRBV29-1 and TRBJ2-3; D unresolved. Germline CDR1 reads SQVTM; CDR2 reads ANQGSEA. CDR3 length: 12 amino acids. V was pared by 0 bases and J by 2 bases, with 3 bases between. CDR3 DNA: TGCAGCGTTGAAGACCTCACAGATACGCAGTATTTT. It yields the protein CSVEDLTDTQYF.

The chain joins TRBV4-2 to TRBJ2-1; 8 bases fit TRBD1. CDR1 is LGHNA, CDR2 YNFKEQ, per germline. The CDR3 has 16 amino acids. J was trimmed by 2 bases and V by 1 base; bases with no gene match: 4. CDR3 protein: CASSQVLQGAYNEQFF. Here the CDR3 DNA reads TGTGCCAGCAGCCAAGTATTACAGGGGGCCTACAATGAGCAGTTCTTC.

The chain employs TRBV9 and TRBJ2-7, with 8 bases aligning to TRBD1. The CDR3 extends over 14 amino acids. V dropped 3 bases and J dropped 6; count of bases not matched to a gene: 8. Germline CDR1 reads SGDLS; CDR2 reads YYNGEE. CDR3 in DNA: TGTGCCAGCAGCGCAGGACAGGGTCCGATCGAGCAGTACTTC. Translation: CASSAGQGPIEQYF.

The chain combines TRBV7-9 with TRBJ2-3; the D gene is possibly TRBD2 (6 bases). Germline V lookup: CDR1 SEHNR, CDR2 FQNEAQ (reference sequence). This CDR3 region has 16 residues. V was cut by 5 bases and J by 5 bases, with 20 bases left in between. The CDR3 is CASSTVADPRRDTQYF. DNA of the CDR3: TGTGCCAGCAGCACCGTAGCGGACCCAAGGAGAGATACGCAGTATTTT.

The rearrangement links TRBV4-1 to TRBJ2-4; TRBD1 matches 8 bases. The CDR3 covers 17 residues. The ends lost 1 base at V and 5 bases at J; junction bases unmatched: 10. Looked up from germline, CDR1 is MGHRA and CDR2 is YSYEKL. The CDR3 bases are TGCGCCAGCAGCCAAGTCCGTGGGCAGGGGGCCGAAAACATTCAGTACTTC. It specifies CASSQVRGQGAENIQYF.

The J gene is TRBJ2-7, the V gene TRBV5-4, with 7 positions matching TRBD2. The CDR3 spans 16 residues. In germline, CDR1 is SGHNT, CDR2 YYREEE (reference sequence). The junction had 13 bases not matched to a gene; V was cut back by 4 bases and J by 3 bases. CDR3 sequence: CASSPKAPSGGYEQYF. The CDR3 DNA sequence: TGTGCCAGCAGCCCGAAGGCTCCTAGCGGCGGCTACGAGCAGTACTTC.

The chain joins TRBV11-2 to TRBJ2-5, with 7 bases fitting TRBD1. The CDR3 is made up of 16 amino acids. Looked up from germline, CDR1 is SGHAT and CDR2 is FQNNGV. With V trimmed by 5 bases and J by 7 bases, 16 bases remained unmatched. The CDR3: CASSASGGRTGWTQYF. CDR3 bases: TGTGCCAGCAGCGCCTCGGGTGGCAGGACAGGATGGACCCAGTACTTC.

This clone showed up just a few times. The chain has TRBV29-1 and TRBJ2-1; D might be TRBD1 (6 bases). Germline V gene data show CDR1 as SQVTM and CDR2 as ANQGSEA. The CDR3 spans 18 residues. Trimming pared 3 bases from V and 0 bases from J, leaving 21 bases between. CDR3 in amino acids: CSVDKLRDIWSSYNEQFF. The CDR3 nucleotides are TGCAGCGTTGACAAACTGAGGGACATATGGAGCTCCTACAATGAGCAGTTCTTC.

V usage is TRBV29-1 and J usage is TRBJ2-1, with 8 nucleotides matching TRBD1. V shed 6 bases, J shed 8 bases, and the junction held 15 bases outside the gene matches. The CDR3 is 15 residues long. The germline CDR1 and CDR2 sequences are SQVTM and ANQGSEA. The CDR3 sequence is CSVDVGRTGPDEQFF. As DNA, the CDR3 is TGCAGCGTGGACGTTGGTAGGACAGGGCCTGATGAGCAGTTCTTC.

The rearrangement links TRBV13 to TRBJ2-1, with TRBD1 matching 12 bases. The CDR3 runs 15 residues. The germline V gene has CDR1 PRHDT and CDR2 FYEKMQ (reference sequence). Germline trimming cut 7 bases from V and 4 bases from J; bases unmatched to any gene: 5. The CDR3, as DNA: TGTGCCAGCAAATTGGGACAGGGGGCGTACAATGAGCAGTTCTTC. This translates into CASKLGQGAYNEQFF.

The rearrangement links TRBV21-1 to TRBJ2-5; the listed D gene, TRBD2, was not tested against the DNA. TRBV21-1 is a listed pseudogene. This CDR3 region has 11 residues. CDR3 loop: CASAGQETQYF. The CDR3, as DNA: TGTGCGAGCGCCGGGCAAGAGACCCAGTACTTC.

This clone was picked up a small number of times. The CDR3 is CASSQRRGDSYEQYF. CDR3 sequence (DNA): TGCGCCAGCAGCCAGAGGCGGGGGGACTCCTACGAGCAGTACTTC. The chain employs TRBV4-1 and TRBJ2-7; 8 nucleotides align to TRBD2. With 3 bases clipped from V and 0 bases from J, the junction kept 4 bases outside the gene matches. Germline CDR1 reads MGHRA; CDR2 reads YSYEKL. The CDR3 length is 15 residues.

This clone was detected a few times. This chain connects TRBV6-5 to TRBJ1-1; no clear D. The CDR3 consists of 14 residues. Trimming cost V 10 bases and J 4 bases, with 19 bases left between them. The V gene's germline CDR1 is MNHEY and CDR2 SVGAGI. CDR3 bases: TGTGCCACCTATACGGGCCCGGGTTCCACTGAAGCTTTCTTT. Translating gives CATYTGPGSTEAFF.

The CDR3 DNA follows: TGTGCCAGCAGCTTAGAGGGACAGGGATATAATTCACCCCTCCACTTT. Translated, it gives CASSLEGQGYNSPLHF. The J gene is TRBJ1-6, the V gene TRBV11-1; 9 bases are shared with TRBD1. Unmatched junction bases numbered 2, after V lost 1 base and J lost 4 bases. Looked up from germline, CDR1 is SGHAT and CDR2 is FQDESV (reference sequence). The CDR3 loop spans 16 amino acids. The full variable domain, in which reference TRBV11-1 and TRBJ1-6 provide the parts outside the CDR3, is EAEVAQSPRYKITEKSQAVAFWCDPISGHATLYWYRQILGQGPELLVQFQDESVVDDSQLPKDRFSAERLKGVDSTLKIQPAELGDSAMYLCASSLEGQGYNSPLHFGNGTRLTVT.

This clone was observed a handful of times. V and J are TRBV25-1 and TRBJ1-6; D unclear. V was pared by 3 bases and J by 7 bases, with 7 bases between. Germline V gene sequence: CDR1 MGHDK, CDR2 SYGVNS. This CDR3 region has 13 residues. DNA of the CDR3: TGTGCCAGCAGTGATATTGCGAATTCACCCCTCCACTTT. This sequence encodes CASSDIANSPLHF.

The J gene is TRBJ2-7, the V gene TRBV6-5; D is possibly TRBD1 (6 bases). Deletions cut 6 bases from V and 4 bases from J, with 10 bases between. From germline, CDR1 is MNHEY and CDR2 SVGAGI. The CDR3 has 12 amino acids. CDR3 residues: CASSPQGYEQYF. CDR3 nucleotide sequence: TGTGCCAGCAGCCCACAGGGTTACGAGCAGTACTTC.

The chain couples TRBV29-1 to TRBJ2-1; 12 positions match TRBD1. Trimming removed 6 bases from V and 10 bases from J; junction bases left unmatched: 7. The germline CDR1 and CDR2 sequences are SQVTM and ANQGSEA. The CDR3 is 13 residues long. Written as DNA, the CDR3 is TGCAGCGTCCCGGGACAGGGGGCGGGGGAGCAGTTCTTC. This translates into CSVPGQGAGEQFF.

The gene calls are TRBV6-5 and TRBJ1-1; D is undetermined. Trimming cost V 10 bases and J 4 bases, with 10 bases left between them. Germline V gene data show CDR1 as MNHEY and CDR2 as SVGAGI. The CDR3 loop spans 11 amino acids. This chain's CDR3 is CATTEGTEAFF. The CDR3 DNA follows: TGTGCCACCACCGAGGGCACTGAAGCTTTCTTT.

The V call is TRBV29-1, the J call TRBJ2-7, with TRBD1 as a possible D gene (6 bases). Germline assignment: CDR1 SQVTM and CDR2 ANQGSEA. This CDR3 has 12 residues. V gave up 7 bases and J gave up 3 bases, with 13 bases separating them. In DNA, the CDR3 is TGCAGCGGGCCGGACAGAAACTACGAGCAGTACTTC. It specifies CSGPDRNYEQYF.

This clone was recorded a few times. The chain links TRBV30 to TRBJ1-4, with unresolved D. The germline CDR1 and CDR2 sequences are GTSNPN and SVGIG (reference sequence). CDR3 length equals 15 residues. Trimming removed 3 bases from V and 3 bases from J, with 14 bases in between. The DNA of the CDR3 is TGTGCCTGGAGCGATCCGGGAGCTGCTAATGAAAAACTGTTTTTT. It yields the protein CAWSDPGAANEKLFF. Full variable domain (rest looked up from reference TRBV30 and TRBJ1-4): SQTIHQWPATLVQPVGSPLSLECTVEGTSNPNLYWYRQAAGRGLQLLFYSVGIGQISSEVPQNLSASRPQDRQFILSSKKLLLSDSGFYLCAWSDPGAANEKLFFGSGTQLSVL.

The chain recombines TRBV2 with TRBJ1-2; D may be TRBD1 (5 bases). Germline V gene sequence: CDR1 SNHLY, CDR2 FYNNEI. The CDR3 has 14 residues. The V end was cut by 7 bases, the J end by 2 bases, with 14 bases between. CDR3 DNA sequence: TGTGCCAGCACCCCGGGACGGGGGAACTATGGCTACACCTTC. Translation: CASTPGRGNYGYTF.

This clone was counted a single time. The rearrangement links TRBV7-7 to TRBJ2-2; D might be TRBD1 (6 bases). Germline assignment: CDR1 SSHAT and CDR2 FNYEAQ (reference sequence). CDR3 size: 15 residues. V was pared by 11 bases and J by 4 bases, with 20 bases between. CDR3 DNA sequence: TGTGCCTCCGGGACATCTCCGAGGGGCACCGGGGAGCTGTTTTTT. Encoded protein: CASGTSPRGTGELFF. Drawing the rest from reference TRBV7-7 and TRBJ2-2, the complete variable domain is GAGVSQSPRYKVTKRGQDVTLRCDPISSHATLYWYQQALGQGPEFLTYFNYEAQPDKSGLPSDRFSAERPEGSISTLTIQRTEQRDSAMYRCASGTSPRGTGELFFGEGSRLTVL.

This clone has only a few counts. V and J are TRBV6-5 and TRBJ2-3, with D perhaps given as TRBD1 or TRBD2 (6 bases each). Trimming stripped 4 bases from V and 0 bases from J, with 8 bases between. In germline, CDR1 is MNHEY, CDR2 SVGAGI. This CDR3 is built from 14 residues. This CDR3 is CASSWGASTDTQYF. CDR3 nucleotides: TGTGCCAGCAGTTGGGGGGCCAGCACAGATACGCAGTATTTT.

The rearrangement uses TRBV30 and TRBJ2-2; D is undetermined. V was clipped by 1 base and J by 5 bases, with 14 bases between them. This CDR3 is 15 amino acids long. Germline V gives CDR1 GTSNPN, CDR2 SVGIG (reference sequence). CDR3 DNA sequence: TGTGCCTGGAGTGGTCAAAGAGATAGGACCGGGGAGCTGTTTTTT. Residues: CAWSGQRDRTGELFF.

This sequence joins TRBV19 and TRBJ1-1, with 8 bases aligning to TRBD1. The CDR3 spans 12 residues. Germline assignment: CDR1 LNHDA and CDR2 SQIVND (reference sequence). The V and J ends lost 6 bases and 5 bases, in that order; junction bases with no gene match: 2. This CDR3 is CASRTGATEAFF. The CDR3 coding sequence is TGTGCCAGTAGGACAGGGGCAACTGAAGCTTTCTTT.